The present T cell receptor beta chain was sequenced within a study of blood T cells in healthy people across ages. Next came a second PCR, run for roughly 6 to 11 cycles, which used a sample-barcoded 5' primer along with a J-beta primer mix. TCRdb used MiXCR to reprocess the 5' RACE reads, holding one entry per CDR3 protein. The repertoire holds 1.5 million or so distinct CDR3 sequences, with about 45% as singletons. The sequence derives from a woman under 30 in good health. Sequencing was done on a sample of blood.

Here the CDR3 reads CSAAKGLGLDEQFF. For the CDR3, the DNA is TGCAGCGCCGCGAAAGGACTGGGTCTGGATGAGCAGTTCTTC. V gene TRBV29-1 combines with J gene TRBJ2-1, with D maybe TRBD2 (5 bases). CDR3 length: 14 residues. CDR1 is SQVTM, CDR2 ANQGSEA, per germline. V was pared by 7 bases and J by 8 bases, with 21 bases between.